This T cell receptor beta chain was documented in a study of blood T cell repertoires in COVID-19 (dated by TCRdb to about 2020). Describing the broader study: Samples from collaborators originated in the United States, Italy and Spain and spanned both the acute and convalescent phases of COVID-19. Where available, HLA class I and class II types were obtained from metadata supplied by the sample provider rather than from assay-based typing. The material from the prospective study consisted of cDNA or gDNA derived from T cells, B-cell-depleted T cells, or PBMCs. Deeply sampled blood TCRbeta repertoires from subjects exposed to, actively infected with, or recovered from COVID-19 were included in the dataset. The sample metadata nearly always contained a de-identified subject ID, COVID-19 status, age in years and sex. Samples were obtained from the ongoing ImmuneRACE study (first 160 participants) and from about 1,300 subjects provided by 6 global collaborators. A freely available public database, intended as a resource for researchers studying the immune response to SARS-CoV-2, is where the repertoires were released.

The CDR1 and CDR2 encoded by the germline V gene are SGDLS and YYNGEE. From its cysteine to its phenylalanine, the CDR3 spans 15 amino acids. Only CDR3 DNA remains: 45 bases, in frame from the first base. For this chain, trimming is 4 bases at the V end and 4 bases at the J end, and the number of junction bases without a gene match is 3. Each collaborating institution followed its own protocols to collect whole blood in K2EDTA tubes. Collaborator samples were shipped for TCRbeta analysis as frozen whole blood, isolated PBMCs, or DNA extracted from either sample type. For this clone: Its specific antigen is unknown. Within one base of it there is no much larger clone, and no base qualities were kept.

TCRbeta CDR3 regions were amplified from genomic DNA by means of the immunoSEQ Assay, a bias-controlled multiplex PCR. Regarding the original processing steps: The number of nucleated cells in each sample was estimated from the amplification of reference gene primers within the assay. To quantify the absolute abundance of each unique TCRbeta CDR3 rearrangement, sequence reads were collapsed and filtered. For each sample, productive Simpson clonality was calculated as the square root of Simpson's diversity index across productive rearrangements. TCRdb took over this immuneACCESS table, retaining in-frame rearrangements with V and J assigned. Such tables are incomplete; in checked studies, under half of the missing clones stem from an unresolved V gene, and the remainder is unexplained. Clone size and the V and J calls come from that table; the DNA yielded D and trimming. In this sample the table shows under 50,000 clones, about four fifths of which occur a single time. Jointly, the top ten make up around 25% of the sample.

The paper's findings and limits, for the study overall: The amount of clinical and demographic metadata varied by source and participant and was provided uncurated.

Sequenced input: peripheral blood. The chain employs TRBV9 and TRBJ2-5, with 14 bases in between that match TRBD2. The receptor's source is a man between 65 and 85 years old with acute or convalescent COVID-19. The CDR3 loop reads CASSSGTSGRETQYF. The DNA sequence reads TGTGCCAGCAGCTCCGGGACTAGCGGGAGAGAGACCCAGTACTTC.